A single sample gave rise to the 17 T cell receptor beta chains below, sequenced in a study of CD8+ T cells in alopecia areata. TCR sequencing used cDNA made by reverse transcription of extracted RNA. Generated by immunoSEQ multiplex PCR, the TCRdb table keeps only in-frame clones and is missing some. Among over 120,000 clones listed, around 50% were seen once. The sample was CD4+ T cells sorted from blood, taken at week 0. The receptors shown here come from a human donor with alopecia areata.

The chain combines TRBV30 with TRBJ2-3; TRBD1 aligns across 7 bases. Germline V gene sequence: CDR1 GTSNPN, CDR2 SVGIG (reference sequence). V gave up 1 base and J gave up 14 bases; unmatched junction bases: 15. This CDR3 is 14 amino acids long. CDR3 protein: CAWSDGTAPRSRYF. CDR3 DNA: TGTGCCTGGAGTGACGGGACAGCGCCACGCAGTAGGTATTTT.

The chain couples TRBV5-6 to TRBJ2-1, with D possibly being TRBD1 or TRBD2 (6 bases each). The germline gives CDR1 SGHDT, CDR2 YYEEEE. The V end lost 4 bases, the J end lost 8 bases, and 25 bases lay between the germline ends. The CDR3 is 17 amino acids. The CDR3 DNA follows: TGTGCCAGCAGCAGAGTGGGGGGCCGGGGGAAATTGGATGAGCAGTTCTTC. Its translation is CASSRVGGRGKLDEQFF.

V gene TRBV6-5 combines with J gene TRBJ2-5; D remains ambiguous. Trimming shortened V by 6 bases and J by 5 bases, and 13 bases separated the two germline ends. CDR1 and CDR2 from the germline V gene are MNHEY and SVGAGI. The CDR3 has 13 residues. CDR3 nucleotide sequence: TGTGCCAGCAGCTACGGGCATCGGGAGACCCAGTACTTC. Its protein is CASSYGHRETQYF.

The chain links TRBV7-9 to TRBJ2-3, with D perhaps TRBD1 (6 bases). V dropped 5 bases and J dropped 1 base, with 13 bases sitting between them. Germline V lookup: CDR1 SEHNR, CDR2 FQNEAQ (reference sequence). This CDR3 has 15 amino acids. The CDR3 sequence: CASSNRNRGTDTQYF. The DNA for the CDR3 is TGTGCCAGCAGCAACCGGAACAGGGGCACAGATACGCAGTATTTT.

J is TRBJ1-1 and V is TRBV30; 7 bases agree with TRBD1. Trimming at V came to 6 bases and at J to 5 bases, leaving 12 bases not matched to a gene. The V gene's germline CDR1 is GTSNPN and CDR2 SVGIG (reference sequence). This CDR3 is built from 14 residues. The CDR3: CACNIRTGRTEAFF. The DNA of the CDR3 is TGTGCCTGTAACATTAGGACAGGACGGACTGAAGCTTTCTTT.

J is TRBJ2-7 and V is TRBV7-2, with 10 bases matching TRBD1. The CDR3 has 15 residues. V lost 5 bases, J lost 4 bases, and 8 bases stayed unmatched. The V gene's germline CDR1 is SGHTA and CDR2 FQGNSA. CDR3 region: CASSPLTGGFYEQYF. For the CDR3, the DNA is TGTGCCAGCAGCCCCCTGACAGGGGGCTTTTACGAGCAGTACTTC.

In its sample, this clone was seen once. The genes are TRBV29-1 and TRBJ1-4, with D tentatively TRBD1 (5 bases). V was cut by 5 bases and J by 0 bases, with 10 bases left in between. CDR1 is SQVTM, CDR2 ANQGSEA, per germline. CDR3 length equals 14 residues. The CDR3, as DNA: TGCAGCGTTCCAGGGTACGCAACTAATGAAAAACTGTTTTTT. Its protein is CSVPGYATNEKLFF.

The V call is TRBV19, the J call TRBJ1-1; 7 bases are shared with TRBD1. J gave up 6 bases and V 8 bases, and 12 bases lay outside the gene matches. The CDR3 spans 14 residues. Germline assignment: CDR1 LNHDA and CDR2 SQIVND (reference sequence). The CDR3 is CASCIKQGIAEAFF. The DNA of the CDR3 is TGTGCCAGTTGCATCAAACAGGGGATCGCTGAAGCTTTCTTT.

There are a few counts of this clone. In nucleotides, the CDR3 is TGTGCCTGGAGTGGCTACACAGATACGCAGTATTTT. Amino acids: CAWSGYTDTQYF. The chain is built from TRBV30 and TRBJ2-3, with D unclear. V was cut by 1 base and J by 2 bases, with 4 bases left in between. The CDR3 totals 12 residues. The germline gives CDR1 GTSNPN, CDR2 SVGIG (reference sequence).

This chain links TRBV29-1 with TRBJ2-3; 9 nucleotides match TRBD1. The V and J ends lost 4 bases and 3 bases, in that order; junction bases with no gene match: 5. CDR1 and CDR2 from the germline V gene are SQVTM and ANQGSEA. The CDR3 is made up of 14 amino acids. The CDR3 DNA follows: TGCAGCGTTGTAAGAGGACAGGGGACAGATACGCAGTATTTT. Its translation is CSVVRGQGTDTQYF.

The chain links TRBV25-1 to TRBJ1-1; the match to TRBD1 covers 7 bases. Germline V gene lookup returns CDR1 MGHDK and CDR2 SYGVNS. This CDR3 has 13 amino acids. Unmatched junction bases numbered 9, after V lost 7 bases and J lost 7 bases. The CDR3: CASTRGQVDEAFF. The CDR3 DNA is TGTGCCAGCACCCGCGGACAGGTCGATGAAGCTTTCTTT.

CDR3 amino acids: CASSGLQQGAAGYTF. The CDR3 DNA reads as TGTGCCAGTAGCGGTCTACAACAGGGGGCCGCGGGCTACACCTTC. V usage is TRBV19 and J usage is TRBJ1-2; 9 positions match TRBD1. Germline V CDR1 and CDR2: LNHDA, SQIVND (reference sequence). The length of the CDR3 is 15 residues. J was trimmed by 8 bases and V by 6 bases; bases with no gene match: 13.

The gene calls are TRBV5-4 and TRBJ2-7, with a weak D call TRBD2 (5 bases). The CDR3 runs 13 residues. In germline, CDR1 is SGHNT, CDR2 YYREEE (reference sequence). The V gene lost 4 bases and the J gene lost 6 bases, with 14 bases spanning the gap. CDR3 protein: CASSLDSPGEQYF. The CDR3 region has the DNA TGTGCCAGCAGCCTGGACTCCCCGGGCGAGCAGTACTTC.

The count of this clone is one. The V call is TRBV30, the J call TRBJ1-5; a weak D match, TRBD1 (5 bases). Germline V gene sequence: CDR1 GTSNPN, CDR2 SVGIG (reference sequence). Trimming took 3 bases from V and 8 from J, leaving 14 bases between them. The CDR3 is made up of 13 amino acids. The CDR3 sequence: CAWSRDPGKPQHF. In nucleotides, the CDR3 is TGTGCCTGGAGCCGGGACCCCGGGAAGCCCCAGCATTTT. Looking up the rest from reference TRBV30 and TRBJ1-5 gives the full variable domain: SQTIHQWPATLVQPVGSPLSLECTVEGTSNPNLYWYRQAAGRGLQLLFYSVGIGQISSEVPQNLSASRPQDRQFILSSKKLLLSDSGFYLCAWSRDPGKPQHFGDGTRLSIL.

The V call is TRBV4-1, the J call TRBJ2-2, with 10 bases that match TRBD2. Looked up from germline, CDR1 is MGHRA and CDR2 is YSYEKL. The CDR3 covers 16 residues. Unmatched junction bases numbered 8, after V lost 5 bases and J lost 5 bases. The CDR3 here is CASSTSGGAMTGELFF. The CDR3 coding sequence is TGCGCCAGCAGCACCAGCGGGGGGGCAATGACCGGGGAGCTGTTTTTT.

Ten or more counts support this clone. The chain combines TRBV4-2 with TRBJ1-2; maybe TRBD1 (6 bases). Trimming took 7 bases from V and 2 from J, leaving 20 bases between them. This CDR3 has 16 amino acids. CDR1 and CDR2 (germline): LGHNA, YNFKEQ. CDR3 DNA sequence: TGTGCCAGCACCTTAAGGGGAGGGGGAGTAAACTATGGCTACACCTTC. As protein: CASTLRGGGVNYGYTF.

The V and J genes are TRBV2 and TRBJ2-2, with 10 bases that match TRBD1. Germline V lookup: CDR1 SNHLY, CDR2 FYNNEI. Germline trimming cut 7 bases from V and 6 bases from J; bases unmatched to any gene: 8. The CDR3 is 15 amino acids. CDR3 protein: CASTSTGQGPGELFF. Here the CDR3 DNA reads TGTGCCAGCACCTCTACGGGACAGGGGCCCGGGGAGCTGTTTTTT.